Presented here are 28 T cell receptor beta chains from one specimen sequenced in a study of T cells in Graves' hyperthyroidism and ophthalmopathy. TCR beta CDR3 sequences were amplified from RNA transcripts. The primer set for the first-round RT-PCR of the TCR CDR3 was HTBI. MiXCR, applied by TCRdb to the multiplex PCR reads, yields one record per CDR3 protein. The table records 400,000 to 500,000 distinct CDR3 sequences, around 14% of them present only once. Sequencing input: blood. The receptors stem from a woman aged 18-30 years with Graves' hyperthyroidism.

This clonotype has only a few counts. The chain uses TRBV7-6 and TRBJ2-3, with D unresolved. TRBJ1-5 explains the end of the DNA better; the J call may be wrong. Germline V CDR1 and CDR2: SGHVS, FNYEAQ. The CDR3 consists of 17 residues. The CDR3 protein is CASSTRLAGKSTDTQHF. The CDR3 coding sequence is TGTGCCAGCAGCACCCGACTAGCGGGGAAGAGCACAGATACGCAGCATTTT.

This clonotype was detected many times. J is TRBJ2-3 and V is TRBV13, with D perhaps matching TRBD2 (6 bases). The V gene lost 8 bases and the J gene lost 0 bases, with 9 bases spanning the gap. Germline lookup yields CDR1 PRHDT and CDR2 FYEKMQ (reference sequence). The CDR3 consists of 13 residues. DNA for the CDR3: TGTGCCAGCGGGACTCGAAGCACAGATACGCAGTATTTT. Amino acid sequence: CASGTRSTDTQYF.

This clonotype came up many times. The rearrangement links TRBV14 to TRBJ1-1; weak D call: TRBD1 (5 bases). The CDR3 runs to 16 residues. Trimming took off 0 bases at V and 1 base at J, with 12 bases between the two ends. Germline CDR1 and CDR2: SGHDN and FVKESK. The CDR3 loop is CASSQDPGRRNTEAFF. The CDR3 DNA reads TGTGCCAGCAGCCAAGATCCGGGGCGAAGGAACACTGAAGCTTTCTTT.

There are many counts of this clonotype. The CDR3 bases are TGCGCCAGCAGCCTACAGGGAGAGTGGGACGAGCAGTACTTC. Protein product: CASSLQGEWDEQYF. This chain joins TRBV5-1 and TRBJ2-7, with D possibly TRBD1 on 6 matching bases. The V end lost 4 bases, the J end lost 5 bases, and 16 bases lay between the germline ends. This CDR3 region has 14 residues. The germline CDR1 and CDR2 sequences are SGHRS and YFSETQ.

The chain recombines TRBV7-9 with TRBJ2-7; D is uncertain. Per the germline V gene, CDR1 is SEHNR and CDR2 is FQNEAQ (reference sequence). This CDR3 has 14 amino acids. Trimming removed 5 bases from V and 6 bases from J, with 17 bases in between. CDR3 sequence: CASSPSVAPSEQYV. DNA of the CDR3: TGTGCCAGCAGCCCGTCGGTTGCGCCCTCCGAGCAGTACGTC.

The rearrangement links TRBV27 to TRBJ2-7, with D possibly TRBD2 on 6 matching bases. Germline V CDR1 and CDR2: MNHEY, SMNVEV (reference sequence). The CDR3 covers 14 residues. The V end lost 7 bases, the J end lost 5 bases, and 18 bases lay between the germline ends. The CDR3 sequence is CASKKSGLAHEQYV. The CDR3 coding sequence is TGTGCCAGCAAGAAAAGCGGGTTAGCCCACGAGCAGTACGTC.

This clonotype was recorded many times. V usage is TRBV5-1 and J usage is TRBJ2-1; D is unclear. V lost 0 bases, J lost 1 base, and 8 bases lay in between. The CDR3 extends over 15 amino acids. Germline CDR1 and CDR2: SGHRS and YFSETQ. The CDR3 nucleotides read TGCGCCAGCAGCTTGGTGGAACCGTCCTACAATGAGCAGTTCTTC. Translating gives CASSLVEPSYNEQFF.

This clonotype was counted ten times or more. CDR3 sequence reads: CASSIWTGSNTEAFF. CDR3 nucleotide sequence: TGTGCCAGTAGTATATGGACAGGGTCGAACACTGAAGCTTTCTTT. The rearrangement uses TRBV19 and TRBJ1-1; 8 nucleotides line up with TRBD1. In germline, CDR1 is LNHDA, CDR2 SQIVND (reference sequence). The CDR3 runs to 15 residues. Trimming removed 2 bases from V and 1 base from J; junction bases left unmatched: 3.

In this sample, this clonotype turned up many times. The J gene is TRBJ2-5, the V gene TRBV19; 11 bases match TRBD1. CDR1 is LNHDA and CDR2 is SQIVND in the germline V gene (reference sequence). The CDR3 spans 17 residues. V trimming: 10 bases; J trimming: 6 bases; junction bases outside the gene matches: 19. CDR3 DNA sequence: TGTGCCACCTCTAAAGGAGCAGTCGGACAGGGGGCAAAGACCCAGTACTTC. Protein product: CATSKGAVGQGAKTQYF. Using reference TRBV19 and TRBJ2-5 for the parts outside the CDR3, the full variable domain is DGGITQSPKYLFRKEGQNVTLSCEQNLNHDAMYWYRQDPGQGLRLIYYSQIVNDFQKGDIAEGYSVSREKKESFPLTVTSAQKNPTAFYLCATSKGAVGQGAKTQYFGPGTRLLVL.

This clonotype was seen repeatedly, ten times or more. The V call is TRBV7-9, the J call TRBJ1-1; possibly TRBD1 for D (6 bases). Germline V gene lookup returns CDR1 SEHNR and CDR2 FQNEAQ (reference sequence). The CDR3 runs to 15 residues. V lost 4 bases and J 5 bases, leaving 17 bases between the germline ends. As DNA, the CDR3 is TGTGCCAGCAGCTACCGACAGGCAAGCCGTACTGAAGCTTTCTTT. Its translation: CASSYRQASRTEAFF. Variable domain in full (rest from reference TRBV7-9 and TRBJ1-1): DTGVSQNPRHKITKRGQNVTFRCDPISEHNRLYWYRQTLGQGPEFLTYFQNEAQLEKSRLLSDRFSAERPKGSFSTLEIQRTEQGDSAMYLCASSYRQASRTEAFFGQGTRLTVV.

V gene TRBV6-1 combines with J gene TRBJ2-1; 7 bases map to TRBD2. The V gene's germline CDR1 is MNHNS and CDR2 SASEGT. The V and J ends lost 8 bases and 6 bases, in that order; junction bases with no gene match: 10. The CDR3 is 14 residues long. The CDR3 DNA sequence: TGTGCCAGCGGTCCCCAAACGGGGGGCAATGAGCAGTTCTTC. Protein product: CASGPQTGGNEQFF.

This clonotype was counted ten times or more. The chain couples TRBV11-3 to TRBJ1-4; TRBD1 is a possible D gene (6 bases). The V gene's germline CDR1 is SGHNT and CDR2 YENEEA. With 6 bases removed from V and 10 bases from J, the gap between germline ends came to 15 bases. CDR3 length: 13 residues. CDR3 bases: TGTGCCAGCAGTTCTTCCCGGGGGGCAAAACTGTTTTTT. Residues: CASSSSRGAKLFF.

This clonotype was counted only a few times. The CDR3 sequence is CATSDLRHNEQYF. The CDR3 bases are TGTGCCACCAGTGATTTGAGACACAACGAGCAGTACTTC. The chain is built from TRBV24-1 and TRBJ2-7; unclear D gene. CDR3 length equals 13 residues. Germline V CDR1 and CDR2: KGHDR, SFDVKD. V lost 0 bases and J 5 bases, leaving 7 bases between the germline ends.

This clonotype was recorded at least ten times. The chain joins TRBV2 to TRBJ2-5, with 8 nucleotides matching TRBD2. CDR1 is SNHLY and CDR2 is FYNNEI in the germline V gene. The ends lost 7 bases at V and 3 bases at J; junction bases unmatched: 7. This CDR3 has 14 residues. In nucleotides, the CDR3 is TGTGCCAGCACAAAGCGGGAGTTTGAAGAGACCCAGTACTTC. Translating gives CASTKREFEETQYF.

This clonotype was seen repeatedly, ten times or more. The chain joins TRBV3-1 to TRBJ1-3; the match to TRBD1 covers 8 bases. Germline V gene lookup returns CDR1 LGHDT and CDR2 YNNKEL (reference sequence). Trimming at V came to 0 bases and at J to 0 bases, leaving 1 base not matched to a gene. This CDR3 spans 16 amino acids. CDR3 bases: TGTGCCAGCAGCCAAGAAGGACAGGGCTCTGGAAACACCATATATTTT. This translates into CASSQEGQGSGNTIYF.

There are many counts of this clonotype. The chain carries TRBV6-1 and TRBJ1-2; weak D call: TRBD1 (5 bases). Deletions cut 6 bases from V and 4 bases from J, with 15 bases between. The length of the CDR3 is 14 residues. Germline assignment: CDR1 MNHNS and CDR2 SASEGT. The CDR3 reads CASSPKGTVYGYTF. The CDR3 region has the DNA TGTGCCAGCAGCCCGAAGGGGACGGTCTATGGCTACACCTTC.

The V call is TRBV6-1, the J call TRBJ2-1; TRBD2 might be the D (6 bases). Germline V gene data show CDR1 as MNHNS and CDR2 as SASEGT. V gave up 6 bases and J gave up 8 bases, with 14 bases separating them. This CDR3 spans 13 amino acids. The CDR3 sequence is CASRSGGRDEQFF. CDR3 coding DNA: TGTGCCAGCAGGTCCGGGGGACGGGATGAGCAGTTCTTC.

Notes on this clonotype: Being one base from a much bigger clone, this may be a read error. The chain is built from TRBV20-1 and TRBJ2-1; D might be TRBD1 (6 bases). The CDR3 has 16 residues. Germline CDR1 reads DFQATT; CDR2 reads SNEGSKA (reference sequence). Trimming cost V 1 base and J 4 bases, with 17 bases left between them. CDR3 DNA: TGCAGTGCTAGAGGGCCAACAGGGCCAGATTACAATGAGCAGTTCTTC. Protein sequence: CSARGPTGPDYNEQFF.

In its sample, this clonotype was seen a few times. The chain links TRBV30 to TRBJ1-4; D remains unclear. V lost 5 bases to trimming and J lost 3 bases, with 7 bases between them. Germline V gene sequence: CDR1 GTSNPN, CDR2 SVGIG (reference sequence). This CDR3 spans 12 amino acids. The CDR3 bases are TGTGCCTGGGACACCTCTAATGAAAAACTGTTTTTT. Translating gives CAWDTSNEKLFF.

This clonotype was counted many times. The V and J genes are TRBV27 and TRBJ2-1; no reliable D call. The CDR3 has 14 residues. CDR1 and CDR2 (germline): MNHEY, SMNVEV (reference sequence). Trimming pared 2 bases from V and 7 bases from J, leaving 12 bases between. DNA for the CDR3: TGTGCCAGCAGTTTACAGGCTAGGCGAAATGAGCAGTTCTTC. Translation: CASSLQARRNEQFF.

This clonotype was observed a handful of times. V is TRBV6-1 and J is TRBJ2-1; 7 positions agree with TRBD2. J was trimmed by 8 bases and V by 11 bases; bases with no gene match: 9. Germline V gene data show CDR1 as MNHNS and CDR2 as SASEGT. The CDR3 is made up of 12 amino acids. CDR3 residues: CAGRDYGYEQFF. Here the CDR3 DNA reads TGTGCCGGTCGGGACTATGGCTATGAGCAGTTCTTC.

The sample holds many counts of this clonotype. The CDR3 reads CATSPEQGANYGYTF. DNA of the CDR3: TGCGCCACCTCACCGGAACAGGGCGCTAACTATGGCTACACCTTC. The J gene is TRBJ1-2, the V gene TRBV5-1; possibly TRBD1 for D (6 bases). From germline, CDR1 is SGHRS and CDR2 YFSETQ. The CDR3 covers 15 residues. V lost 9 bases to trimming and J lost 0 bases, with 18 bases between them.

The chain uses TRBV27 and TRBJ1-2, with D perhaps matching TRBD1 (5 bases). The CDR3 has 12 residues. The V gene's germline CDR1 is MNHEY and CDR2 SMNVEV (reference sequence). Trimming removed 4 bases from V and 3 bases from J, with 6 bases in between. CDR3 region: CASSSGHYGYTF. CDR3 nucleotides: TGTGCCAGCAGTTCGGGGCACTATGGCTACACCTTC.

The chain couples TRBV6-1 to TRBJ2-2; D remains ambiguous. With 4 bases removed from V and 6 bases from J, the gap between germline ends came to 12 bases. There are 14 residues in the CDR3. Germline lookup yields CDR1 MNHNS and CDR2 SASEGT. CDR3 nucleotides: TGTGCCAGCAGTGCTCTTGTAGGGCCCGGGGAGCTGTTTTTT. Protein: CASSALVGPGELFF.

V is TRBV20-1 and J is TRBJ2-7; TRBD2 matches 7 bases. The germline gives CDR1 DFQATT, CDR2 SNEGSKA (reference sequence). J gave up 4 bases and V 0 bases, and 6 bases lay outside the gene matches. This CDR3 has 14 amino acids. DNA of the CDR3: TGCAGTGCTAGAGAGGGGGGGAGAGGGTACGAGCAGTACTTC. This translates into CSAREGGRGYEQYF.

This clonotype was seen at least ten times. The gene calls are TRBV18 and TRBJ2-2; 9 nucleotides match TRBD2. The V gene's germline CDR1 is KGHSH and CDR2 LQKENI. J gave up 6 bases and V 3 bases, and 5 bases lay outside the gene matches. The CDR3 consists of 15 residues. CDR3 DNA: TGTGCCAGCTCACCGCGGGAGGGCTTTCCCGGGGAGCTGTTTTTT. Translated: CASSPREGFPGELFF.

This sequence joins TRBV3-1 and TRBJ1-2, with a tentative D call TRBD1 (5 bases). The germline V gene encodes CDR1 LGHDT and CDR2 YNNKEL (reference sequence). Deletions cut 0 bases from V and 5 bases from J, with 19 bases between. The CDR3 sequence is 17 residues long. In nucleotides, the CDR3 is TGTGCCAGCAGCCAAGAAGGGCGAAGTCTTGGGGCGTATGGCTACACCTTC. Translating it yields CASSQEGRSLGAYGYTF.

This clonotype was detected many times. The rearrangement joins TRBV2 to TRBJ1-5, with D possibly being TRBD1 (5 bases). Per the germline V gene, CDR1 is SNHLY and CDR2 is FYNNEI. V lost 1 base to trimming and J lost 3 bases, with 7 bases between them. This CDR3 region has 14 residues. The CDR3 sequence: CASSEGQNNQPQHF. The DNA for the CDR3 is TGTGCCAGCAGTGAAGGACAGAACAATCAGCCCCAGCATTTT.